The 14 T cell receptor beta chains below come from one sample, sequenced in a study of T cells in Graves' hyperthyroidism and ophthalmopathy (dated by TCRdb to between 2017 and 2020). Library prep was done by multiplex PCR. The sequencer was an Illumina HiSeq 2000. Amplification of TCR beta CDR3 regions was carried out from RNA transcripts. For the first round of RT-PCR on the TCR CDR3, the HTBI primer set was used together with the Qiagen OneStep RT-PCR kit. Clones were called with MiXCR by TCRdb after fastp trimmed the public reads at Q25, and only in-frame beta chains were retained. For every CDR3 protein sequence, its rows merge into one entry that carries the most common genes and DNA. In all, the sample holds some 250,000 distinct CDR3 sequences, and about 15% of those were seen once. Clones ranked in the top ten supply 30% of the sample. The source material was blood. The receptors stem from a woman in her 50s with Graves' hyperthyroidism that later progressed to Graves' ophthalmopathy.

The chain recombines TRBV7-2 with TRBJ1-2; 7 bases are shared with TRBD1. With 2 bases clipped from V and 4 bases from J, the junction kept 13 bases outside the gene matches. The CDR3 length is 17 residues. Germline lookup yields CDR1 SGHTA and CDR2 FQGNSA. The chain's CDR3 is CASSLWFRDRQRYGYTF. In nucleotides, the CDR3 is TGTGCCAGCAGCTTATGGTTTCGGGACAGACAACGCTATGGCTACACCTTC. The complete variable domain, with remaining parts taken from reference TRBV7-2 and TRBJ1-2, reads GAGVSQSPSNKVTEKGKDVELRCDPISGHTALYWYRQSLGQGLEFLIYFQGNSAPDKSGLPSDRFSAERTGGSVSTLTIQRTQQEDSAVYLCASSLWFRDRQRYGYTFGSGTRLTVV.

This clonotype was picked up many times. The genes are TRBV6-1 and TRBJ1-1; no clear D. The germline CDR1 and CDR2 sequences are MNHNS and SASEGT. The CDR3 length is 13 residues. V was shortened by 5 bases and J by 0 bases, with 7 bases between the two germline ends. The CDR3 sequence is CASSPRLNTEAFF. CDR3 nucleotides: TGTGCCAGCAGTCCTAGGCTGAACACTGAAGCTTTCTTT.

This clonotype has a count of ten or more. CDR3 DNA: TGTGCCAGCTCCCAGGGACAGAGCAACACCGGGGAGCTGTTTTTT. Its translation: CASSQGQSNTGELFF. The rearrangement uses TRBV18 and TRBJ2-2; 7 bases are a match to TRBD1. CDR1 is KGHSH, CDR2 LQKENI, per germline. CDR3 length: 15 residues. J gave up 2 bases and V 6 bases, and 6 bases lay outside the gene matches.

This clonotype occurred a few times. The chain recombines TRBV30 with TRBJ2-1, with TRBD2 matching over 11 bases. V gave up 1 base and J gave up 8 bases; unmatched junction bases: 7. CDR3 length: 15 residues. Germline CDR1 reads GTSNPN; CDR2 reads SVGIG (reference sequence). The CDR3 DNA reads TGTGCCTGGAGTGCCACTAGCGGGAGTATTGATGAGCAGTTCTTC. It is translated as CAWSATSGSIDEQFF.

On this clonotype: Given a much more abundant clone one base away, this may be a read error. This chain links TRBV29-1 with TRBJ2-2; perhaps TRBD1 as D (6 bases). This CDR3 has 14 residues. CDR1 is SQVTM and CDR2 is ANQGSEA in the germline V gene. The CDR3 region is CSVEAGQGTGELSF. As DNA, the CDR3 is TGCAGCGTTGAAGCCGGCCAGGGGACCGGGGAGCTGTCTTTT.

In this sample, this clonotype turned up a few times. Germline is not matched at one junction end, which may reflect a read error. The J gene is TRBJ2-5, the V gene TRBV5-1; D perhaps matches TRBD2 (5 bases). The V gene's germline CDR1 is SGHRS and CDR2 YFSETQ. This CDR3 has 15 residues. Written as DNA, the CDR3 is TGCGCCAGCACCTTGCAACCAGGCCGGGGAGAGACCCAGTACTTC. It translates to CASTLQPGRGETQYF.

This clonotype occurred many times. The chain is built from TRBV20-1 and TRBJ2-1; 7 positions match TRBD2. Germline lookup yields CDR1 DFQATT and CDR2 SNEGSKA (reference sequence). This CDR3 has 14 amino acids. V was clipped by 5 bases and J by 1 base; unmatched bases: 5. The CDR3 reads CSAQIAGSYNEQFF. As DNA, the CDR3 is TGCAGTGCTCAAATAGCGGGTTCCTACAATGAGCAGTTCTTC.

The V and J genes are TRBV5-8 and TRBJ1-2, with D perhaps TRBD1 (5 bases). The CDR3 is made up of 16 amino acids. Germline CDR1 is SGHTS and CDR2 is YDEGEE. V was shortened by 2 bases and J by 3 bases, with 17 bases between the two germline ends. The CDR3 region is CASSLGADQTYYGYTF. In DNA, the CDR3 is TGTGCCAGCAGCTTAGGGGCAGACCAAACCTACTATGGCTACACCTTC.

This clonotype was recorded many times. As DNA, the CDR3 is TGTGCCAGCAGCCCCCAAACCTACGAGCAGTACTTC. Translation: CASSPQTYEQYF. The chain is built from TRBV7-9 and TRBJ2-7; D is unresolved. Between the trimmed V and J ends, which lost 5 bases and 2 bases, there was a span of 7 bases. In germline, CDR1 is SEHNR, CDR2 FQNEAQ (reference sequence). This CDR3 spans 12 amino acids.

V and J are TRBV12-3 or TRBV12-4 and TRBJ2-2; 9 bases map to TRBD1. The length of the CDR3 is 15 residues. The junction had 4 bases not matched to a gene; V was cut back by 4 bases and J by 4 bases. As DNA, the CDR3 is TGTGCCAGCAGTTACAGGGACAGGGCCACCGGGGAGCTGTTTTTT. It encodes CASSYRDRATGELFF.

This rearrangement joins TRBV20-1 to TRBJ2-7; D is ambiguous. V was pared by 0 bases and J by 1 base, with 7 bases between. The CDR3 has 13 amino acids. Germline V gene lookup returns CDR1 DFQATT and CDR2 SNEGSKA (reference sequence). CDR3 bases: TGCAGTGCTAGAGACAGCCAATCCTACGAGCAGTACTTC. Its protein product is CSARDSQSYEQYF.

This clonotype showed up many times. The rearrangement joins TRBV7-2 to TRBJ2-5; D tentatively fits TRBD1 or TRBD2 (6 bases each). V gave up 4 bases and J gave up 1 base, with 22 bases separating them. The CDR3 sequence is 18 residues long. Germline V gives CDR1 SGHTA, CDR2 FQGNSA. This CDR3 is CASSYSRWRGSFQETQYF. CDR3 bases: TGTGCCAGCAGCTACAGTCGATGGAGGGGGTCCTTCCAAGAGACCCAGTACTTC.

At least ten counts were recorded for this clonotype. This chain links TRBV2 with TRBJ2-1; the match to TRBD1 covers 9 bases. The CDR3 extends over 16 amino acids. The ends lost 11 bases at V and 1 base at J; junction bases unmatched: 12. Germline lookup yields CDR1 SNHLY and CDR2 FYNNEI. The CDR3 loop reads CALIGTGRGSYNEQFF. Written as DNA, the CDR3 is TGTGCCTTAATAGGGACAGGGAGGGGGTCCTACAATGAGCAGTTCTTC.

In this sample, this clonotype turned up many times. The chain couples TRBV29-1 to TRBJ2-1; 9 bases agree with TRBD2. Unmatched junction bases numbered 8, after V lost 3 bases and J lost 8 bases. The germline CDR1 and CDR2 sequences are SQVTM and ANQGSEA. The CDR3 is made up of 14 amino acids. CDR3 bases: TGCAGCGTTGATCGGCGGGAGGGGCGAGATGAGCAGTTCTTC. Translating gives CSVDRREGRDEQFF.